The entry below describes one T cell receptor (beta chain). Its recognized antigen is unknown. The sample holds no much larger clone one base away, and base qualities are not on file. Genomic DNA was isolated using the Qiagen DNeasy kit from unsorted PBMCs as well as from negatively selected CD4+ and CD8+ fractions. Amplification of TCR beta CDR3 regions was done by immunoSEQ multiplex PCR with primers that anneal to V and J segments. Amplification bias was minimized using a synthetic immune receptor repertoire, and residual bias was removed computationally after sequencing. In the paper's pipeline: Repertoire diversity was quantified as the Shannon entropy index using custom Python scripts. Unsorted, CD4+ and CD8+ repertoires were analyzed separately, except for combined analyses in which CD4+ and CD8+ sequences were merged in silico. A clone was considered expanded if an increase in frequency of at least 2-fold after treatment relative to C1D1 was found, and a pseudocount of 0.5 was applied to clones undetected at baseline. Singleton clones were defined as clones with 0 or 1 copy at C1D1, and non-singleton clones were defined as clones with 2 or more copies. By matching protein sequences in sorted samples from the same patient, clones expanded in unsorted samples were annotated as CD4+, CD8+ or unknown. Wilcoxon tests were applied to paired samples to test diversity changes from C1D1 to C4D1. Held by TCRdb, this immuneACCESS table contains in-frame sequences only and omits some clones. Under half of the omission traces to an unresolved V gene where checked; the cause of the rest is unknown. V and J calls and clone size come straight from that table; D and trimming were deduced from the DNA. Present in this sample are around 20,000 clones, about 73% of which were seen just once. The top ten clones comprise roughly 25% of the sample.

These data originate in a study of PD-1 blockade in classical Hodgkin lymphoma (dated by TCRdb to 2020 to 2022). For context, the study as a whole: Nivolumab dosing was 3 mg/kg intravenously every 2 weeks, continuing until either disease progression or unacceptable toxicity. To define a peripheral blood immune signature of response to PD-1 blockade in classical Hodgkin lymphoma, the study combined TCR beta sequencing with CyTOF.

What this sample's time point label stands for: cycle 2 day 1 (C2D1) of nivolumab. All trial patients had relapsed after autologous stem cell transplantation, with cohorts A, B and C differing in prior brentuximab vedotin exposure. The trial cohort was composed of 56 patients with relapsed/refractory classical Hodgkin lymphoma, for whom complete response, partial response or progressive disease was recorded as best overall response. Trial patients were treated with single-agent nivolumab in the multi-cohort phase II CheckMate 205 trial. An independent review committee assessed best overall response by applying the 2007 International Working Group response criteria. PBMCs from the trial were collected at three points: immediately before nivolumab initiation (C1D1), and during therapy at cycle 2 day 1 and cycle 4 day 1. Peripheral blood was collected in 8 mL Vacutainer Cell Preparation Tubes, from which PBMCs were isolated by centrifugation and then cryopreserved.

Study-level results and caveats: Lower diversity was seen in patients whose nivolumab began less than 1 year after ASCT, and these patients were left out of later analyses so that immune reconstitution would not confound the results. Baseline TCR diversity was reported as lower in newly diagnosed patients than in healthy donors, and lower still in relapsed/refractory patients. The study was limited to a single clinical trial cohort, and causes of repertoire differences, possibly disease activity or prior therapy, remained undefined. Trial patients achieving complete response had baseline diversity similar to newly diagnosed patients, whereas partial responders and progressors had significantly lower diversity. CD4+ but not CD8+ TCR diversity rose significantly by C4D1 (p=0.0027 vs p=0.16), most apparent in complete responders (p=0.02).

The source is a human donor with classical Hodgkin lymphoma. Sequencing used peripheral blood mononuclear cells (PBMCs), obtained before the second cycle of nivolumab.

Here is the DNA: TGTGCCAGCACCCCCTGGGGTCAGGGAGGCAACGAGCAGTACTTC. It encodes CASTPWGQGGNEQYF. Recombination connected TRBV7-6 to TRBJ2-7; the D gene is perhaps TRBD2, on 6 matching bases. The germline V gene gives CDR1 as SGHVS and CDR2 as FNYEAQ. From the cysteine up to the phenylalanine, the CDR3 has a length of 15 residues. The sequence is cut down to CDR3 DNA, 45 bases in frame from base 1. The V end loses 7 bases and the J end loses 5 bases, and a stretch of 21 bases separates them.